The source of this TCR beta chain is a study of CD8+ T cells in alopecia areata. Sequencing used cDNA as its template, made by extracting RNA and reverse transcribing it. Method: immunoSEQ multiplex PCR; TCRdb's copy keeps in-frame clones and lacks some. Among over 120,000 clones listed, about 47% were seen once. Deletions cut 4 bases from V and 0 bases from J, with 7 bases between. The CDR3 totals 13 residues. Looked up from germline, CDR1 is SQVTM and CDR2 is ANQGSEA. This specimen consisted of CD4+ T cells sorted from blood, obtained at week 0. This chain connects TRBV29-1 to TRBJ2-1; D is ambiguous. The receptor was isolated from a human donor with alopecia areata. CDR3 in amino acids: CSVVFFSYNEQFF. The CDR3 bases are TGCAGCGTTGTGTTTTTCTCCTACAATGAGCAGTTCTTC.